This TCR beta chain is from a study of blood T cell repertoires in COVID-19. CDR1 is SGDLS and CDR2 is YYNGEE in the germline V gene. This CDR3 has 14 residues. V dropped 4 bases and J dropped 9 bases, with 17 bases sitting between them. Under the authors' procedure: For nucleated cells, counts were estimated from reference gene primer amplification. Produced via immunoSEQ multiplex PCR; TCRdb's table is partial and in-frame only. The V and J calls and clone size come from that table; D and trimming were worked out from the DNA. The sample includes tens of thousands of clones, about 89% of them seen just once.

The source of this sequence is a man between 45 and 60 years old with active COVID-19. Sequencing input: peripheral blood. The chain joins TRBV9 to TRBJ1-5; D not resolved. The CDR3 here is CASSSDGGRAPQHF. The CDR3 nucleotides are TGTGCCAGCAGCTCCGACGGAGGCCGAGCGCCCCAGCATTTT.